The 7 T cell receptor beta chains listed next were all sequenced from one sample in a study of molecular identifiers for immune sequencing clone quantification. MiXCR was run by TCRdb on the PCR reads, yielding one entry per CDR3 protein. The table lists hundreds of thousands of distinct CDR3 sequences, 24% of them singletons. The material sequenced was naive CD8+ T cells from blood, with Jurkat cell RNA spiked in. As for subset: FACS-sorted CD8+CD4-CCR7+CD45RA+ naive T cells. These receptors were taken from a human donor in good health. Some libraries in this study had Jurkat cell RNA spiked in.

This clonotype was detected many times. DNA for the CDR3: TGTGCCAGCAGTTTGAGCGGGAGGGCCACAGATACGCAGTATTTT. This encodes CASSLSGRATDTQYF. J is TRBJ2-3 and V is TRBV12-3 or TRBV12-4, with 10 positions matching TRBD2. The CDR3 length is 15 residues. The V segment lost 3 bases and the J segment 2 bases; nucleotides outside the gene matches: 2.

With respect to this clonotype: One end of the junction is discordant with germline, which a read error may explain. The chain recombines TRBV7-7 with TRBJ2-1; D unclear. Germline CDR1 SSHAT, CDR2 FNYEAQ (reference sequence). This CDR3 is 13 amino acids long. The CDR3 reads CASSLNRNNEQFF. DNA of the CDR3: TGTGCTAGCAGCTTAAACAGAAACAATGAGCAGTTCTTC.

This clonotype was seen a handful of times. The CDR3 is CASSSGLVSGEQYF. CDR3 nucleotide sequence: TGTGCCAGCTCCTCGGGACTAGTCAGTGGCGAGCAGTACTTC. V gene TRBV27 combines with J gene TRBJ2-7, with TRBD2 identical over 8 bases. J was trimmed by 6 bases and V by 8 bases; bases with no gene match: 12. The CDR3 has 14 residues. Per germline, CDR1 MNHEY and CDR2 SMNVEV (reference sequence).

The rearrangement joins TRBV20-1 to TRBJ2-7; D is uncertain. This CDR3 has 13 amino acids. Germline-derived CDR1 and CDR2 are DFQATT and SNEGSKA (reference sequence). The V and J ends lost 5 bases and 1 base respectively, with 12 bases between them. The CDR3 sequence: CSAGNPVSYEQYF. The CDR3 DNA reads TGCAGTGCTGGGAACCCTGTTTCCTACGAGCAGTACTTC.

In the case of this clonotype: Relative to the germline gene, one junction end is altered; a read error may explain this. This rearrangement joins TRBV7-9 to TRBJ1-5; no reliable D call. This CDR3 comprises 14 residues. Germline V gene sequence: CDR1 SEHNR, CDR2 FQNEAQ (reference sequence). CDR3 region: CASSFADGNHPQHF. CDR3 nucleotides: TGTGCCAGCAGCTTCGCGGATGGCAATCACCCCCAGCATTTT.

J is TRBJ2-2 and V is TRBV20-1; no clear D gene. CDR1 is DFQATT and CDR2 is SNEGSKA in the germline V gene (reference sequence). The CDR3 loop spans 13 amino acids. V was trimmed by 6 bases and J by 0 bases, leaving 8 bases between them. This CDR3 reads CSASRPNTGELFF. The CDR3 coding sequence is TGCAGTGCATCGCGGCCGAACACCGGGGAGCTGTTTTTT.

This clonotype was detected a few times. This chain uses TRBV20-1 with TRBJ2-3; 10 positions agree with TRBD2. Trimming took 6 bases from V and 0 from J; bases not matched to a gene: 6. The germline V gene encodes CDR1 DFQATT and CDR2 SNEGSKA (reference sequence). The CDR3 covers 15 residues. As DNA, the CDR3 is TGCAGTGCGGAGGGACTAGCGTCTAGCACAGATACGCAGTATTTT. This codes for CSAEGLASSTDTQYF.